The T cell receptor beta chain under discussion was sequenced for a study of shared clonotypes between healthy human individuals. Study as a whole: Serving as donors were a couple of women and a few men, whose ages spanned 18 to 49. Every donor yielded three CD4 naive, three CD4 memory, two CD8 naive and one CD8 memory plate.

In germline, CDR1 is SGHRS, CDR2 YFSETQ. Trimming removed 3 bases at V and 2 bases at J, with 14 bases between. The CDR3 contains 15 residues. Running of the assay took place at deep level. Repertoires were generated with immunoSEQ multiplex PCR, while TCRdb's copy carries only in-frame clones and drops some. The repertoire holds 2 million to 2.5 million clones, with about 94% as singletons. The receptor was isolated from a man between 18 and 35 years old in good health. The V gene is TRBV5-1, the J gene TRBJ1-1, with unresolved D. Sequencing input: naive CD4+ T cells sorted from blood. This sample's subset: CD45RA+ positively selected. The CDR3 region has the DNA TGCGCCAGCAGCTCTTTGGGTGGGCCTAACACTGAAGCTTTCTTT. Translated, it gives CASSSLGGPNTEAFF.